These 14 T cell receptor beta chains came from one sample sequenced in a study of early T cells in non-severe SARS-CoV-2 infection. TCRdb called the 5' RACE reads again in MiXCR, with one record for every CDR3 protein. The sample includes about 29,000 distinct CDR3 sequences, about 4.6% seen only once; the top ten take approximately 5.8%. The material sequenced was whole blood. The receptors were sampled from an adult who was a healthcare worker with PCR-confirmed SARS-CoV-2 infection or an uninfected control (not recorded which).

This clonotype came up many times. This chain uses TRBV29-1 with TRBJ1-4; D is unclear. The CDR3 is 13 residues long. Between the trimmed V and J ends, which lost 5 bases and 5 bases, there was a span of 12 bases. Germline V gene sequence: CDR1 SQVTM, CDR2 ANQGSEA. The CDR3 reads CSVPGGLNEKLFF. The DNA for the CDR3 is TGCAGCGTTCCCGGTGGTCTAAATGAAAAACTGTTTTTT.

This clonotype was seen at least ten times. The rearrangement uses TRBV9 and TRBJ2-1, with 8 bases that match TRBD2. This CDR3 has 18 amino acids. V shed 0 bases and J 3 bases; nucleotides not matched to a gene: 11. Germline CDR1 reads SGDLS; CDR2 reads YYNGEE. The CDR3 reads CASSVVSLAGDNYNEQFF. CDR3 in DNA: TGTGCCAGCAGCGTAGTCTCCCTAGCGGGTGATAACTACAATGAGCAGTTCTTC.

There are a few counts of this clonotype. The J gene is TRBJ1-1, the V gene TRBV6-4, with 11 bases that match TRBD1. Trimming cost V 6 bases and J 13 bases; bases outside gene matches: 13. The CDR3 is 14 amino acids. The V gene's germline CDR1 is MRHNA and CDR2 SNTAGT. CDR3 nucleotides: TGTGCCAGCAGGACCCGGGACAGGGGGGTGAAGCTTTTCTTT. Translated: CASRTRDRGVKLFF.

As regards this clonotype: This sequence may be a read error, since a much larger clone differs from it by one base. V usage is TRBV4-1 and J usage is TRBJ2-7, with 8 nucleotides matching TRBD2. CDR3 length: 16 amino acids. The germline gives CDR1 MGHRA, CDR2 YSYEKL. V lost 4 bases, J lost 5 bases, and 13 bases stayed unmatched. The CDR3 region has the DNA TGCGCCAGCAGCCGAAATAGCGGGGTCTGGGTAAACGAGCAGTACTTC. It encodes CASSRNSGVWVNEQYF.

The sample holds many counts of this clonotype. The V call is TRBV5-6, the J call TRBJ1-6; 10 bases are a match to TRBD1. Germline CDR1 reads SGHDT; CDR2 reads YYEEEE. The J segment lost 5 bases and the V segment lost 4 bases, leaving 9 bases of the junction unmatched. This CDR3 has 17 residues. The CDR3 DNA is TGTGCCAGCAGCGGACCCATGGGACAGGGGAATAATTCACCCCTCCACTTT. Amino acids: CASSGPMGQGNNSPLHF.

In its sample, this clonotype was seen many times. The V and J genes are TRBV2 and TRBJ2-5, with D possibly TRBD2 on 5 matching bases. The CDR3 is 16 residues long. Per germline, CDR1 SNHLY and CDR2 FYNNEI. V dropped 2 bases and J dropped 4 bases, with 17 bases sitting between them. The CDR3 loop is CASSERRARATETQYF. DNA for the CDR3: TGTGCCAGCAGTGAACGGCGAGCGCGGGCGACAGAGACCCAGTACTTC.

This clonotype was detected many times. The rearrangement uses TRBV10-3 and TRBJ2-7; possible D gene TRBD1, 5 bases. The CDR3 has 17 residues. The germline V gene encodes CDR1 ENHRY and CDR2 SYGVKD. The V and J ends lost 4 bases and 2 bases respectively, with 21 bases between them. CDR3 protein: CAISVSLATAQTYEQYF. CDR3 coding DNA: TGTGCCATCAGTGTTTCGCTGGCGACAGCACAGACCTACGAGCAGTACTTC.

This clonotype was counted many times. The chain joins TRBV13 to TRBJ2-7, with D possibly TRBD1 on 6 matching bases. CDR3 length: 14 residues. Trimming took 4 bases from V and 3 from J, leaving 13 bases between them. The germline V gene has CDR1 PRHDT and CDR2 FYEKMQ (reference sequence). The CDR3 reads CASSSSRDIYEQYF. CDR3 bases: TGTGCCAGCAGCTCCTCCCGGGACATCTACGAGCAGTACTTC.

The sample holds a few counts of this clonotype. The rearrangement joins TRBV3-1 to TRBJ1-3; D remains ambiguous. The CDR3 totals 12 residues. Germline lookup yields CDR1 LGHDT and CDR2 YNNKEL (reference sequence). Trimming removed 4 bases from V and 0 bases from J, with 1 base in between. The CDR3 region has the DNA TGTGCCAGCAGCCGCTCTGGAAACACCATATATTTT. It yields the protein CASSRSGNTIYF.

The rearrangement uses TRBV25-1 and TRBJ2-5; D is unclear. The CDR3 runs to 15 residues. Trimming took 5 bases from V and 2 from J, leaving 15 bases between them. The germline CDR1 and CDR2 sequences are MGHDK and SYGVNS. CDR3 loop: CASSLQEANQETQYF. DNA of the CDR3: TGTGCCAGCAGTCTCCAGGAAGCGAATCAAGAGACCCAGTACTTC.

This clonotype was seen ten or more times. The rearrangement uses TRBV11-2 and TRBJ2-1; no reliable D call. Trimming left V 4 bases short and J 0 bases short, with 16 bases between. CDR1 SGHAT and CDR2 FQNNGV come from the germline V gene. This CDR3 region has 17 residues. The CDR3 region is CASSSPSGLSSYNEQFF. The CDR3 nucleotides read TGTGCCAGCAGCTCCCCTTCGGGCCTAAGCTCCTACAATGAGCAGTTCTTC.

For the CDR3, the DNA is TGCAGTGCTAGAGAACGGGACGCCGGGGAGCTGTTTTTT. This sequence encodes CSARERDAGELFF. J is TRBJ2-2 and V is TRBV20-1; D is perhaps TRBD1 or TRBD2 (5 bases each). Trimming left V 0 bases short and J 6 bases short, with 8 bases between. CDR1 and CDR2 (germline): DFQATT, SNEGSKA (reference sequence). This CDR3 contains 13 residues.

This clonotype occurred once. This may arise from a read error, as a much more abundant clone is one base away. DNA for the CDR3: TGTGCCAGCAGCTTCTTAGCGGGAGTCAACAATGCGCAGTTCTTC. This sequence encodes CASSFLAGVNNAQFF. The chain is built from TRBV7-6 and TRBJ2-1; 9 bases are shared with TRBD2. This CDR3 contains 15 residues. Germline V gives CDR1 SGHVS, CDR2 FNYEAQ.

This clonotype was seen only a few times. The V call is TRBV2, the J call TRBJ1-2, with D possibly being TRBD1 (5 bases). V gave up 6 bases and J gave up 3 bases, with 8 bases separating them. Germline V gene data show CDR1 as SNHLY and CDR2 as FYNNEI. The CDR3 spans 12 residues. The CDR3 loop reads CASRGLYYGYTF. CDR3 bases: TGTGCCAGCAGGGGGCTTTACTATGGCTACACCTTC.